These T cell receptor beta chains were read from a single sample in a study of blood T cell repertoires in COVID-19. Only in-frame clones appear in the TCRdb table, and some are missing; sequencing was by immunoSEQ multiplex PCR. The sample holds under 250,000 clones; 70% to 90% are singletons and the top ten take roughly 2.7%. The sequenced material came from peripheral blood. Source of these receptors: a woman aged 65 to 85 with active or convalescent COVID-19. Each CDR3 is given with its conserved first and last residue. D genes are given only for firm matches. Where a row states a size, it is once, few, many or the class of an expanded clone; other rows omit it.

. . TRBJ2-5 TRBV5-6 CASSRLGSSWEETQYF TGTGCCAGCAGCCGACTAGGATCGAGCTGGGAAGAGACCCAGTACTTC
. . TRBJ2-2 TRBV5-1 CASSLAGGANTGELFF TGCGCCAGCAGCTTGGCCGGCGGGGCCAACACCGGGGAGCTGTTTTTT
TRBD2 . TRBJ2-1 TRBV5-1 CASSVAETSGSYNEQFF TGCGCCAGCAGCGTCGCCGAAACTAGCGGGAGCTACAATGAGCAGTTCTTC
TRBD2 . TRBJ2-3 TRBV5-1 CASSLVASGGTDTQYF TGCGCCAGCAGCTTGGTGGCTAGCGGGGGCACAGATACGCAGTATTTT
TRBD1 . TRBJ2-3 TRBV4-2 CASSPPQGQGTDTQYF TGTGCCAGCAGCCCGCCACAGGGGCAAGGCACAGATACGCAGTATTTT
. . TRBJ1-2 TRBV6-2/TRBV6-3 CASSRPGIYGYTF TGTGCCAGCAGTAGACCCGGGATCTATGGCTACACCTTC
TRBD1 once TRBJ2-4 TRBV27 CASRRTGGNIQYF TGTGCCAGCAGACGGACAGGGGGGAACATTCAGTACTTC
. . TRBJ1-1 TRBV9 CASSGGGQWPFF TGTGCCAGCAGCGGAGGGGGACAATGGCCTTTCTTT
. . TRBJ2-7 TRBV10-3 CAIWEGGNAYEQYF TGTGCCATCTGGGAGGGGGGAAACGCCTACGAGCAGTACTTC
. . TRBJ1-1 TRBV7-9 CASSPVGSAEAFF TGTGCCAGCAGCCCCGTAGGGAGCGCTGAAGCTTTCTTT
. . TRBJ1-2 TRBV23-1 CASTQSMNRVGYTF TGCGCCAGCACCCAATCCATGAACAGGGTCGGCTACACCTTC
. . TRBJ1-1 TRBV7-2 CASSLQRQGTEAFF TGTGCCAGCAGCTTACAAAGGCAGGGCACTGAAGCTTTCTTT
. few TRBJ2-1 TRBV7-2 CASSSASAYNEQFF TGTGCCAGCAGCTCCGCGTCCGCCTACAATGAGCAGTTCTTC
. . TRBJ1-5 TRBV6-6 CASSYTSNQPQHF TGTGCCAGCAGTTACACAAGCAATCAGCCCCAGCATTTT
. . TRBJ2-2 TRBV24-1 CATSGAGVGTGELFF TGTGCCACCAGTGGGGCGGGCGTTGGCACCGGGGAGCTGTTTTTT
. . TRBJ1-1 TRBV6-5 CASWGVGMNTEAFF TGTGCCAGCTGGGGGGTAGGCATGAACACTGAAGCTTTCTTT
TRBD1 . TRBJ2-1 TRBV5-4 CASSLIGGPSYNEQFF TGTGCCAGCAGCTTGATAGGGGGCCCGTCCTACAATGAGCAGTTCTTC
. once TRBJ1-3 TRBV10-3 CATGGAALRGNTIYF TGTGCCACGGGGGGAGCCGCCCTGAGGGGAAACACCATATATTTT
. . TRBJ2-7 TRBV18 CASSPNRQGLREQYF TGTGCCAGCTCACCAAACAGGCAGGGGCTTAGGGAGCAGTACTTC
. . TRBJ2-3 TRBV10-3 CAIGQQGGDTDTQYF TGTGCCATCGGTCAACAGGGGGGGGACACAGATACGCAGTATTTT
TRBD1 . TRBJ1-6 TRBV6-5 CASRSTGGGSPLHF TGTGCCAGCAGAAGCACAGGGGGCGGTTCACCCCTCCACTTT
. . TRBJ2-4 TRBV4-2 CASSQLARGAKNIQYF TGTGCCAGCAGCCAACTCGCCCGGGGGGCAAAAAACATTCAGTACTTC
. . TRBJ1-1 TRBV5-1 CASSLSPKYTEAFF TGCGCCAGCAGCTTGAGCCCCAAATATACTGAAGCTTTCTTT
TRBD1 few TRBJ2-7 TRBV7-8 CASSPRDRGLWAAAEQYF TGTGCCAGCAGCCCTAGGGACAGGGGTCTTTGGGCCGCCGCCGAGCAGTACTTC
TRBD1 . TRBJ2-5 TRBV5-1 CASSLEGAAPAETQYF TGCGCCAGCAGCTTGGAGGGGGCAGCCCCGGCGGAGACCCAGTACTTC
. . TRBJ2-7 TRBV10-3 CATQTGSSSYEQYF TGTGCCACCCAAACAGGGTCAAGCTCCTACGAGCAGTACTTC
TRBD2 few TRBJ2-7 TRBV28 CASRSGTSEYEQYF TGTGCCAGCAGGTCCGGGACTAGCGAGTACGAGCAGTACTTC
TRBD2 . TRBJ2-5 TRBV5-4 CASSSGLAGGQETQYF TGTGCCAGCAGCTCGGGACTAGCGGGGGGCCAAGAGACCCAGTACTTC
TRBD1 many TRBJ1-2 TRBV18 CASSPDIGQDYGYTF TGTGCCAGCTCACCAGATATAGGACAGGACTATGGCTACACCTTC
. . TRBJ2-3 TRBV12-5 CASGLGAGDTQYF TGTGCTAGTGGCCTTGGTGCGGGAGATACGCAGTATTTT
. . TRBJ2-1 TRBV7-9 CASSSLAQNYNEQFF TGTGCCAGCAGCTCCTTAGCGCAAAACTACAATGAGCAGTTCTTC
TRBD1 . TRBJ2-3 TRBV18 CASSLTGGETDTQYF TGTGCCAGCTCACTTACAGGGGGCGAAACAGATACGCAGTATTTT
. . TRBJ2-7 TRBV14 CASSQEAGQRIYEQYF TGTGCCAGCAGCCAAGAAGCCGGACAGAGGATTTACGAGCAGTACTTC
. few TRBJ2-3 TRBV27 CASSWRPTDTQYF TGTGCCAGCAGTTGGAGACCAACAGATACGCAGTATTTT
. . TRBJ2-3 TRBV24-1 CATSDLHRGGDTQYF TGTGCCACCAGTGATTTGCACAGGGGGGGAGATACGCAGTATTTT
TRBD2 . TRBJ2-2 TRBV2 CASSEWLAVNTGELFF TGTGCCAGCAGTGAATGGCTAGCGGTGAACACCGGGGAGCTGTTTTTT
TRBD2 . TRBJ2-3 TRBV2 CASLRGTDTQYF TGTGCCAGTCTGCGGGGGACAGATACGCAGTATTTT
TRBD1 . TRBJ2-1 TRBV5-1 CASSGTVYNEQFF TGCGCCAGCAGCGGGACAGTATACAATGAGCAGTTCTTC
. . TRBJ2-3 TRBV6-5 CAGSPGTYRTDTQYF TGTGCCGGTAGCCCGGGGACATACCGCACAGATACGCAGTATTTT
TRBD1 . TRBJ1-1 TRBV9 CASSPGTGVFF TGTGCCAGCAGCCCTGGGACAGGGGTATTCTTT
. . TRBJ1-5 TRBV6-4 CASSPDGWGRSGQPQHF TGTGCCAGCAGCCCCGATGGGTGGGGGAGGTCGGGTCAGCCCCAGCATTTT
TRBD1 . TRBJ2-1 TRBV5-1 CASSLGTGYNEQFF TGCGCCAGCAGCTTGGGGACAGGTTACAATGAGCAGTTCTTC
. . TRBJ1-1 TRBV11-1 CASSLETGTEAFF TGTGCCAGCAGTTTAGAGACTGGGACTGAAGCTTTCTTT
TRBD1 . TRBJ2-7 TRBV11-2 CASSLDQETGVYEQYF TGTGCCAGCAGCTTAGATCAGGAGACAGGGGTGTACGAGCAGTACTTC
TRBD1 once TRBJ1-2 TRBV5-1 CASSRGQGEDDGYTF TGCGCCAGCAGCCGAGGACAGGGGGAAGACGACGGCTACACCTTC
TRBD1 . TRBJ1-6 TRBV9 CASSDRQGDNSPLHF TGTGCCAGCAGCGACAGACAGGGGGATAATTCACCCCTCCACTTT
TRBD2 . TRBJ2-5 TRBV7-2 CASSLQTGGPETQYF TGTGCCAGCAGCTTGCAAACGGGGGGGCCGGAGACCCAGTACTTC
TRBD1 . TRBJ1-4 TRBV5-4 CASSFQGGSTNEKLFF TGTGCCAGCAGCTTTCAGGGGGGCTCGACTAATGAAAAACTGTTTTTT
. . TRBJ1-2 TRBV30 CAWSAAGLGYGYTF TGTGCCTGGAGCGCGGCGGGCCTAGGGTATGGCTACACCTTC
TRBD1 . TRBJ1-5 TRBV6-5 CASRRQGDQPQHF TGTGCCAGCCGAAGACAGGGGGATCAGCCCCAGCATTTT
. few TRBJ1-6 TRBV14 CASSQGRSNSPLHF TGTGCCAGCAGCCAAGGCAGATCCAATTCACCCCTCCACTTT
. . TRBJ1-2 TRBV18 CASSPDRSANYGYTF TGTGCCAGCTCACCCGACAGGTCAGCTAACTATGGCTACACCTTC
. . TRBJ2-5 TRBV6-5 CANLQGFQETQYF TGTGCCAACTTACAGGGTTTCCAAGAGACCCAGTACTTC
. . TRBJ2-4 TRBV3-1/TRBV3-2 CASSQAENIQYF TGTGCCAGCAGCCAAGCAGAAAACATTCAGTACTTC
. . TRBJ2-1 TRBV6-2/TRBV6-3 CASSQSRYYNEQFF TGTGCCAGCAGCCAAAGTCGGTACTACAATGAGCAGTTCTTC
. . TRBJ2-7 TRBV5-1 CASSPGQLSYEQYF TGCGCCAGCAGCCCAGGACAGCTTTCCTACGAGCAGTACTTC